The sequence of this TCR beta chain was determined in a study of control samples from healthy donors and cancer patients. Some clones are missing from TCRdb's copy, which holds only in-frame ones; the method was immunoSEQ multiplex PCR. The sample contains 120,000 to 150,000 clones, more than 85% of which appear only once. V shed 4 bases, J shed 2 bases, and the junction held 10 bases outside the gene matches. The CDR3 extends over 16 amino acids. Germline-derived CDR1 and CDR2 are MNHEY and SMNVEV (reference sequence). This TCR was recovered from a man aged 30 to 45 in good health. The sample taken for sequencing was blood. The chain carries TRBV27 and TRBJ1-1, with TRBD1 matching 7 bases. CDR3 nucleotides: TGTGCCAGCAGTTCCCTATCGGGACAGTCAAACACTGAAGCTTTCTTT. Encoded protein: CASSSLSGQSNTEAFF.